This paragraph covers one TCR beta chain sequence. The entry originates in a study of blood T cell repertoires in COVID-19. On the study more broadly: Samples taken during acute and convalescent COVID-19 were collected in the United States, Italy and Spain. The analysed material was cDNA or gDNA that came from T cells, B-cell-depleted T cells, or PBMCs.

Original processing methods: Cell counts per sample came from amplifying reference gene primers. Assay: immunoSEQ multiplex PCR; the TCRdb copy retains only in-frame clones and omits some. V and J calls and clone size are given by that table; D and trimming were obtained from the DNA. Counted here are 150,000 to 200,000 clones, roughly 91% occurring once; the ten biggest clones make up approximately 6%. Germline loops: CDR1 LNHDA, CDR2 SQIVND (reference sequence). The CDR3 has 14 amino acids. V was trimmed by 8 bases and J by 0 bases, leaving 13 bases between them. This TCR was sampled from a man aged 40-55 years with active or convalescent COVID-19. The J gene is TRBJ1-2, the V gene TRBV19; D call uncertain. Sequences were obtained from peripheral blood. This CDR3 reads CASSYRFSNYGYTF. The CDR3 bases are TGTGCCAGTTCCTATAGATTCTCTAACTATGGCTACACCTTC.